The clone carrying this T cell receptor beta chain has at least ten counts. Its specificity is not known. The data are from a study of response to subunit inactivated influenza vaccine. Whole-study findings and limits: The authors offered the suggestion that each seasonal influenza vaccination recruits few new T cells.

Trimming removed 10 bases from V and 2 bases from J, with 15 bases in between. Per germline, CDR1 MDHEN and CDR2 SYDVKM. This CDR3 has 14 amino acids. Each CDR3 protein gets one entry after TCRdb re-called the RT-PCR reads with MiXCR. The sample lists about 240,000 distinct CDR3 sequences, 12% seen once, with roughly 7.7% in the top ten. This receptor was taken from a man between 50 and 59 years old who received an inactivated influenza vaccine. The material was non-naive T cells sorted from PBMCs, obtained 14 to 15 days before vaccination. This chain uses TRBV28 with TRBJ2-1; a weak D match, TRBD1 (6 bases). This CDR3 reads CAILQTGTYNEQFF. Here the CDR3 DNA reads TGTGCCATCCTTCAGACAGGTACCTACAATGAGCAGTTCTTC. Full variable domain (remainder filled in from reference TRBV28 and TRBJ2-1): DVKVTQSSRYLVKRTGEKVFLECVQDMDHENMFWYRQDPGLGLRLIYFSYDVKMKEKGDIPEGYSVSREKKERFSLILESASTNQTSMYLCAILQTGTYNEQFFGPGTRLTVL.